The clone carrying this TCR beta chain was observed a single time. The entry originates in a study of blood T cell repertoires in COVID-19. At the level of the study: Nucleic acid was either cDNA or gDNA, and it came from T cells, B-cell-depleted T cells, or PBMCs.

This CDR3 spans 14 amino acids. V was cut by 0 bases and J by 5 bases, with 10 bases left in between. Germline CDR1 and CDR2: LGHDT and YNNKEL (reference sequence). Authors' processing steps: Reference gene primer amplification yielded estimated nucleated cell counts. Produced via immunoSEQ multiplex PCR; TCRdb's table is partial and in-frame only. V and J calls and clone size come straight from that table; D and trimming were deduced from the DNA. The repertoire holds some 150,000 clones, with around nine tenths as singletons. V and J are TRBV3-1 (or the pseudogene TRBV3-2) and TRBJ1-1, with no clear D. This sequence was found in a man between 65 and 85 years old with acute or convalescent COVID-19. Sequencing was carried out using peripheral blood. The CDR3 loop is CASSQEPHLTEAFF. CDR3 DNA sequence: TGTGCCAGCAGCCAAGAACCCCATCTAACTGAAGCTTTCTTT.